This T cell receptor beta chain comes out of a study of identical twins. Germline lookup yields CDR1 SNHLY and CDR2 FYNNEI. V shed 6 bases, J shed 4 bases, and the junction held 16 bases outside the gene matches. The CDR3 is 17 residues long. TCRdb recomputed calls from the 5' RACE reads with MiXCR, one row per CDR3 protein. The data show about 340,000 distinct CDR3 sequences, 9% seen once. The V gene is TRBV2, the J gene TRBJ2-5; the match to TRBD2 covers 8 bases. The sequenced material came from naive T cells sorted from blood. The receptor comes from a woman aged 50 to 65 in good health. This CDR3 is CASSLVAGGPVRETQYF. CDR3 in DNA: TGTGCCAGCAGCCTAGTGGCGGGAGGCCCCGTTAGAGAGACCCAGTACTTC.